These 17 T cell receptor beta chains were sequenced from one sample in a study of cytomegalovirus exposure and HLA in healthy donors. Both 60 Vbeta primers and 13 Jbeta primers went into the PCR. Repertoires were generated with immunoSEQ multiplex PCR, while TCRdb's copy carries only in-frame clones and drops some. The data contain 200,000 to 250,000 clones, more than 75% of them singletons. Sequenced material: PBMCs. These receptors came from a human donor in good health.

V gene TRBV19 combines with J gene TRBJ1-2; 10 bases are a match to TRBD1. CDR3 size: 15 residues. The V gene's germline CDR1 is LNHDA and CDR2 SQIVND (reference sequence). V gave up 4 bases and J gave up 4 bases; unmatched junction bases: 6. The CDR3 coding sequence is TGTGCCAGTAGTACCCGGACAGGGGGTTTCTATGGCTACACCTTC. Residues: CASSTRTGGFYGYTF.

This clone was observed a handful of times. The chain links TRBV5-1 to TRBJ1-1; D is possibly TRBD1 (6 bases). Trimming removed 0 bases from V and 7 bases from J, with 10 bases in between. Germline V gives CDR1 SGHRS, CDR2 YFSETQ. The CDR3 totals 13 residues. This chain's CDR3 is CASSLDRAIEAFF. The CDR3 bases are TGCGCCAGCAGCTTGGACAGGGCAATTGAAGCTTTCTTT.

V is TRBV6-4 and J is TRBJ2-7, with TRBD2 matching 7 bases. This CDR3 comprises 14 residues. Germline CDR1 and CDR2: MRHNA and SNTAGT. J was trimmed by 3 bases and V by 6 bases; bases with no gene match: 8. The CDR3 loop is CASRETSIFYEQYF. In DNA form, the CDR3 reads TGTGCCAGCAGGGAGACTAGCATATTCTACGAGCAGTACTTC.

The V and J genes are TRBV19 and TRBJ2-1, with TRBD2 as a possible D gene (6 bases). The CDR3 loop spans 15 amino acids. V lost 5 bases, J lost 1 base, and 12 bases lay in between. Germline loops: CDR1 LNHDA, CDR2 SQIVND (reference sequence). As DNA, the CDR3 is TGTGCCAGTAGTCCCGGGAGTCGGTCCTACAATGAGCAGTTCTTC. Translating it yields CASSPGSRSYNEQFF.

V and J are TRBV18 and TRBJ2-3, with 8 nucleotides matching TRBD1. The junction had 9 bases not matched to a gene; V was cut back by 2 bases and J by 14 bases. Germline CDR1 KGHSH, CDR2 LQKENI. The CDR3 runs to 13 residues. CDR3 loop: CASSPVEDRGRYF. For the CDR3, the DNA is TGTGCCAGCTCACCAGTCGAAGACAGGGGACGGTATTTT.

V usage is TRBV6-5 and J usage is TRBJ2-7, with 15 positions matching TRBD2. Germline V gene sequence: CDR1 MNHEY, CDR2 SVGAGI. CDR3 length: 15 residues. V lost 4 bases, J lost 7 bases, and 5 bases stayed unmatched. CDR3 coding DNA: TGTGCCAGCAGTTTTGGGACTAGCGGGAGGAGTGAGCAGTACTTC. Translated: CASSFGTSGRSEQYF.

The V and J genes are TRBV4-2 and TRBJ2-1, with 14 bases aligning to TRBD2. V was pared by 3 bases and J by 5 bases, with 3 bases of the junction left unmatched. This CDR3 is built from 16 residues. Germline-derived CDR1 and CDR2 are LGHNA and YNFKEQ. The CDR3 sequence: CASSQMGLAGDNEQFF. The CDR3 DNA follows: TGTGCCAGCAGCCAGATGGGACTAGCGGGAGACAATGAGCAGTTCTTC.

This chain links TRBV29-1 with TRBJ1-4; D uncertain. The CDR3 has 12 residues. The germline V gene encodes CDR1 SQVTM and CDR2 ANQGSEA. V was shortened by 5 bases and J by 6 bases, with 10 bases between the two germline ends. CDR3 amino acids: CSVRENDEKLFF. The CDR3 DNA is TGCAGCGTTAGAGAGAACGATGAAAAACTGTTTTTT.

This chain connects TRBV27 to TRBJ2-7, with 10 bases identical to TRBD2. J lost 5 bases, V lost 7 bases, and 8 bases had no gene match. The CDR3 runs 14 residues. Germline values: CDR1 MNHEY, CDR2 SMNVEV (reference sequence). CDR3 in DNA: TGTGCCAGCACCCGCCTAGCGGGAGACGACGAGCAGTACTTC. Translation: CASTRLAGDDEQYF.

The rearrangement uses TRBV6-1 and TRBJ1-5, with a weak D call TRBD1 (6 bases). CDR1 is MNHNS and CDR2 is SASEGT in the germline V gene. This CDR3 has 17 amino acids. V shed 3 bases and J shed 4 bases, with 19 bases lying between them. CDR3 nucleotides: TGTGCCAGCAGTGATACCGTGAGGGGGATGGGGAATCAGCCCCAGCATTTT. Protein product: CASSDTVRGMGNQPQHF.

V and J are TRBV7-9 and TRBJ2-3; D gene uncertain. The CDR3 is 13 residues long. Between the trimmed V and J ends, which lost 5 bases and 0 bases, there was a span of 6 bases. Germline assignment: CDR1 SEHNR and CDR2 FQNEAQ (reference sequence). CDR3 nucleotides: TGTGCCAGCAGCCAACAGAGCACAGATACGCAGTATTTT. Encoded protein: CASSQQSTDTQYF.

This chain connects TRBV7-9 to TRBJ2-1, with 7 bases aligning to TRBD2. The CDR3 extends over 16 amino acids. In germline, CDR1 is SEHNR, CDR2 FQNEAQ (reference sequence). The ends lost 1 base at V and 0 bases at J; junction bases unmatched: 3. The CDR3 sequence is CASSLEGGSSYNEQFF. For the CDR3, the DNA is TGTGCCAGCAGCTTAGAAGGCGGGAGCTCCTACAATGAGCAGTTCTTC.

This clone has only one observation. This chain connects TRBV5-1 to TRBJ2-2; TRBD1 matches at 7 bases. CDR3 length: 15 amino acids. V shed 4 bases, J shed 7 bases, and the junction held 10 bases outside the gene matches. The V gene's germline CDR1 is SGHRS and CDR2 YFSETQ. For the CDR3, the DNA is TGCGCCAGCAGCATCGACAGGGCGTTCAGCGGGGAGCTGTTTTTT. Translation gives CASSIDRAFSGELFF.

V gene TRBV7-9 combines with J gene TRBJ1-5; D might be TRBD1 (5 bases). The V end lost 4 bases, the J end lost 3 bases, and 16 bases lay between the germline ends. Germline V gene lookup returns CDR1 SEHNR and CDR2 FQNEAQ (reference sequence). This CDR3 has 16 residues. CDR3 loop: CASSYWGQGTNQPQHF. In DNA, the CDR3 is TGTGCCAGCAGCTATTGGGGTCAGGGTACCAATCAGCCCCAGCATTTT.

This rearrangement joins TRBV2 to TRBJ2-2, with TRBD2 matching over 7 bases. J was trimmed by 2 bases and V by 6 bases; bases with no gene match: 6. This CDR3 is built from 15 residues. Germline V gene sequence: CDR1 SNHLY, CDR2 FYNNEI. CDR3 DNA sequence: TGTGCCAGCAGACTAAGCGGGACCAACACCGGGGAGCTGTTTTTT. It specifies CASRLSGTNTGELFF. The complete variable domain, with remaining parts taken from reference TRBV2 and TRBJ2-2, reads EPEVTQTPSHQVTQMGQEVILRCVPISNHLYFYWYRQILGQKVEFLVSFYNNEISEKSEIFDDQFSVERPDGSNFTLKIRSTKLEDSAMYFCASRLSGTNTGELFFGEGSRLTVL.

The gene calls are TRBV7-3 and TRBJ2-1; 7 bases are shared with TRBD2. This CDR3 comprises 14 residues. Germline V gene lookup returns CDR1 SGHTA and CDR2 FQGTGA. V dropped 4 bases and J dropped 6; count of bases not matched to a gene: 6. CDR3 nucleotides: TGTGCCAGCAGCTCGGGAGGACCCCCCAATGAGCAGTTCTTC. Translation: CASSSGGPPNEQFF.

For this clone: At one end, the junction sequence differs from germline, possibly due to a read error. The chain couples TRBV7-9 to TRBJ1-2; TRBD1 matches at 8 bases. The CDR3 length is 16 residues. CDR1 SEHNR and CDR2 FQNEAQ come from the germline V gene (reference sequence). The CDR3 DNA is TGTTCCAGCAGCTTGGCGACAGGGGCCCGGGCAGGTGGCTACACCTTC. Translated: CSSSLATGARAGGYTF.